The 28 T cell receptor beta chains in this list originate from one sample, sequenced in a study of blood T cell repertoires in COVID-19. The protocol was immunoSEQ multiplex PCR, while the TCRdb copy is restricted to in-frame clones and leaves out a portion. The sample records 200,000 to 300,000 clones, approximately 86% being singletons. The sequenced sample was peripheral blood. All receptors come from a man in his thirties or forties with active or convalescent COVID-19.

V is TRBV19 and J is TRBJ1-5; D remains ambiguous. V lost 1 base and J 4 bases, leaving 8 bases between the germline ends. The germline V gene has CDR1 LNHDA and CDR2 SQIVND (reference sequence). The CDR3 runs to 14 residues. CDR3 nucleotides: TGTGCCAGTAGTATAGGCCTTAGTAATCAGCCCCAGCATTTT. Encoded protein: CASSIGLSNQPQHF.

The chain joins TRBV6-5 to TRBJ1-2, with unresolved D. CDR3 size: 15 residues. Trimming shortened V by 2 bases and J by 4 bases, and 14 bases separated the two germline ends. Germline assignment: CDR1 MNHEY and CDR2 SVGAGI. CDR3 coding DNA: TGTGCCAGCAGTTACGGAGGCAGAATCGTCTATGGCTACACCTTC. It specifies CASSYGGRIVYGYTF.

The gene calls are TRBV9 and TRBJ2-3; D possibly corresponds to TRBD1 (5 bases). Germline lookup yields CDR1 SGDLS and CDR2 YYNGEE. Between the trimmed V and J ends, which lost 3 bases and 0 bases, there was a span of 8 bases. CDR3 length: 14 residues. CDR3: CASSEDTSTDTQYF. The CDR3 DNA is TGTGCCAGCAGCGAGGACACTAGCACAGATACGCAGTATTTT.

V gene TRBV19 combines with J gene TRBJ1-1; a weak D match, TRBD1 (6 bases). Germline V gene lookup returns CDR1 LNHDA and CDR2 SQIVND (reference sequence). V lost 0 bases to trimming and J lost 7 bases, with 15 bases between them. This CDR3 has 15 amino acids. In DNA, the CDR3 is TGTGCCAGTAGTATAGATGAAGACAGGATGCGTGAAGCTTTCTTT. Translating it yields CASSIDEDRMREAFF.

The chain is built from TRBV13 and TRBJ2-1, with TRBD1 identical over 9 bases. The trim removed 5 bases at V and 8 bases at J, leaving 7 bases unmatched. The CDR3 loop spans 14 amino acids. CDR1 is PRHDT, CDR2 FYEKMQ, per germline (reference sequence). The DNA for the CDR3 is TGTGCCAGCAGCCCCGGGACAGGGAGGCATGAGCAGTTCTTC. This codes for CASSPGTGRHEQFF.

The count of this clone is one. The rearrangement links TRBV5-8 to TRBJ1-6, with 8 positions matching TRBD1. Per germline, CDR1 SGHTS and CDR2 YDEGEE. Trimming cost V 0 bases and J 0 bases; bases outside gene matches: 11. The CDR3 is 20 residues long. CDR3 protein: CASSLEGQDPVYSYNSPLHF. DNA of the CDR3: TGTGCCAGCAGCTTGGAGGGACAGGATCCCGTTTACTCCTATAATTCACCCCTCCACTTT.

The chain joins TRBV9 to TRBJ1-1; D is possibly TRBD1 (6 bases). V lost 3 bases to trimming and J lost 5 bases, with 11 bases between them. CDR3 length equals 13 residues. Per germline, CDR1 SGDLS and CDR2 YYNGEE. The CDR3 protein is CASSAPGVTEAFF. CDR3 DNA: TGTGCCAGCAGCGCCCCAGGGGTAACTGAAGCTTTCTTT.

This clone has just one count. The chain has TRBV3-1 (or the pseudogene TRBV3-2) and TRBJ1-2; D might be TRBD1 (5 bases). Germline V gene sequence: CDR1 LGHDT, CDR2 YNNKEL (reference sequence). This CDR3 comprises 15 residues. Trimming left V 4 bases short and J 0 bases short, with 12 bases between. CDR3 in DNA: TGTGCCAGCAGCCCGGACATTATAGCTAACTATGGCTACACCTTC. Translated: CASSPDIIANYGYTF.

The chain carries TRBV29-1 and TRBJ2-2, with D perhaps TRBD1 (5 bases). Trimming left V 6 bases short and J 1 base short, with 6 bases between. Germline V lookup: CDR1 SQVTM, CDR2 ANQGSEA. This CDR3 is 12 amino acids long. CDR3 sequence (DNA): TGCAGCGTACAGGAGAACACCGGGGAGCTGTTTTTT. Its protein is CSVQENTGELFF.

The chain is built from TRBV19 and TRBJ1-1; 9 bases line up with TRBD1. V shed 4 bases and J 2 bases; nucleotides not matched to a gene: 14. Germline assignment: CDR1 LNHDA and CDR2 SQIVND (reference sequence). The CDR3 runs to 18 residues. The CDR3 DNA follows: TGTGCCAGTAGTAACTTAGGGGGACAGGGCCTTGAAAACACTGAAGCTTTCTTT. Translating it yields CASSNLGGQGLENTEAFF.

The chain uses TRBV21-1 and TRBJ1-4; the table gives TRBD1 as D, unverified against the DNA. TRBV21-1 is a pseudogene locus. The CDR3 loop spans 14 amino acids. CDR3 DNA sequence: TGTGCCAGCAGCTCGCCAGGCCATAATGAAAAACTGTTTTTT. It is translated as CASSSPGHNEKLFF.

This chain connects TRBV3-1 (or the pseudogene TRBV3-2) to TRBJ1-3, with 10 bases matching TRBD1. The V gene's germline CDR1 is LGHDT and CDR2 YNNKEL (reference sequence). The CDR3 covers 19 residues. J gave up 0 bases and V 3 bases, and 11 bases lay outside the gene matches. Written as DNA, the CDR3 is TGTGCCAGCAGCCACCTAACGGGACAGGGGCCCCTCTCTGGAAACACCATATATTTT. It encodes CASSHLTGQGPLSGNTIYF.

This chain joins TRBV5-4 and TRBJ2-3; the D gene is possibly TRBD2 (5 bases). The CDR3 covers 17 residues. Germline V gene lookup returns CDR1 SGHNT and CDR2 YYREEE (reference sequence). Trimming removed 1 base from V and 1 base from J, with 16 bases in between. The CDR3 DNA reads TGTGCCAGCAGCTTGAGCGTGGACTCGCGTGGCACAGATACGCAGTATTTT. Translated: CASSLSVDSRGTDTQYF.

The rearrangement uses TRBV18 and TRBJ2-3, with TRBD2 as a possible D gene (5 bases). This CDR3 region has 16 residues. The germline V gene has CDR1 KGHSH and CDR2 LQKENI. Deletions cut 0 bases from V and 0 bases from J, with 10 bases between. The CDR3 nucleotides are TGTGCCAGCTCACCACCCCTTTCGGGGAGCACAGATACGCAGTATTTT. Amino acid sequence: CASSPPLSGSTDTQYF.

The genes are TRBV29-1 and TRBJ1-2; 8 bases line up with TRBD1. The CDR3 contains 11 residues. CDR1 SQVTM and CDR2 ANQGSEA come from the germline V gene. V shed 6 bases and J 7 bases; nucleotides not matched to a gene: 4. CDR3 sequence reads: CSVEDRAGYTF. The CDR3 DNA reads as TGCAGCGTCGAGGACAGGGCTGGCTACACCTTC.

V usage is TRBV6-5 and J usage is TRBJ1-4, with D unclear. CDR1 is MNHEY, CDR2 SVGAGI, per germline. The CDR3 has 13 amino acids. The V and J ends lost 2 bases and 7 bases respectively, with 8 bases between them. CDR3 residues: CASSYRAGEKLFF. For the CDR3, the DNA is TGTGCCAGCAGTTACAGGGCGGGTGAAAAACTGTTTTTT.

The V and J genes are TRBV7-3 and TRBJ2-1, with 8 bases that match TRBD2. The CDR3 is 13 residues long. With V trimmed by 5 bases and J by 8 bases, 5 bases remained unmatched. From germline, CDR1 is SGHTA and CDR2 FQGTGA. Written as DNA, the CDR3 is TGTGCCAGCAGCCCGACGGGGGGGTATGAGCAGTTCTTC. As protein: CASSPTGGYEQFF.

The gene calls are TRBV11-2 and TRBJ2-1; 9 nucleotides match TRBD1. V lost 1 base and J lost 9; bases outside the gene matches: 4. Germline values: CDR1 SGHAT, CDR2 FQNNGV. This CDR3 spans 14 amino acids. CDR3 nucleotides: TGTGCCAGCAGCTTAGGGGACAGGGCCGCTGAGCAGTTCTTC. Translation: CASSLGDRAAEQFF.

Written as DNA, the CDR3 is TGCAGCGTAGCGACAGGGGGCAATTCACCCCTCCACTTT. Translating gives CSVATGGNSPLHF. The chain has TRBV29-1 and TRBJ1-6, with 10 bases fitting TRBD1. CDR1 SQVTM and CDR2 ANQGSEA come from the germline V gene. This CDR3 has 13 amino acids. J gave up 7 bases and V 6 bases, and 3 bases lay outside the gene matches.

The CDR3 sequence is CATSREKKGWGHSPLHF. CDR3 DNA sequence: TGTGCCACCAGCAGAGAGAAAAAGGGATGGGGGCATTCACCCCTCCACTTT. The V gene is TRBV15, the J gene TRBJ1-6; tentatively, D is TRBD1 (6 bases). Per germline, CDR1 LNHNV and CDR2 YYDKDF (reference sequence). The CDR3 is 17 amino acids. The V end lost 0 bases, the J end lost 8 bases, and 17 bases lay between the germline ends.

The genes are TRBV5-1 and TRBJ2-5, with D possibly being TRBD1 (6 bases). Per germline, CDR1 SGHRS and CDR2 YFSETQ. Trimming removed 5 bases from V and 3 bases from J, with 17 bases in between. This CDR3 spans 15 amino acids. CDR3: CASSSGYRDEETQYF. The CDR3 nucleotides are TGCGCCAGCAGTTCGGGGTACAGGGACGAAGAGACCCAGTACTTC.

J is TRBJ1-3 and V is TRBV7-3; D is uncertain. This CDR3 is built from 18 residues. The germline V and J ends were trimmed by 2 bases and 0 bases, with 17 bases remaining between them. The germline V gene encodes CDR1 SGHTA and CDR2 FQGTGA. The CDR3 spells CASSLAGRSHTSGNTIYF. The CDR3 coding sequence is TGTGCCAGCAGCTTAGCGGGTAGAAGTCACACCTCTGGAAACACCATATATTTT.

The rearrangement links TRBV16 to TRBJ1-5, with TRBD1 matching over 7 bases. V was clipped by 6 bases and J by 3 bases; unmatched bases: 11. The CDR3 has 16 residues. Germline V CDR1 and CDR2: KGHSY, FQNENV. The CDR3 sequence is CASSPIDTGDNQPQHF. DNA of the CDR3: TGTGCCAGCAGTCCAATTGATACAGGGGACAATCAGCCCCAGCATTTT.

The V and J genes are TRBV7-8 and TRBJ2-7; 16 bases agree with TRBD2. The germline gives CDR1 SGHVS, CDR2 FQNEAQ. The CDR3 contains 17 residues. J lost 6 bases, V lost 0 bases, and 5 bases had no gene match. This CDR3 is CASSLAGLAGGPGEQYF. CDR3 DNA sequence: TGTGCCAGCAGCTTAGCGGGACTAGCGGGGGGGCCCGGCGAGCAGTACTTC.

The V call is TRBV7-6, the J call TRBJ1-2; 7 bases align to TRBD1. Germline lookup yields CDR1 SGHVS and CDR2 FNYEAQ. With 0 bases clipped from V and 4 bases from J, the junction kept 23 bases outside the gene matches. This CDR3 region has 21 residues. In DNA, the CDR3 is TGTGCCAGCAGCTTAGCTCTCAAGCCGTTGCCACCGGGACAGCCAGTCTATGGCTACACCTTC. It encodes CASSLALKPLPPGQPVYGYTF. The complete variable domain, with remaining parts taken from reference TRBV7-6 and TRBJ1-2, reads GAGVSQSPRYKVTKRGQDVALRCDPISGHVSLYWYRQALGQGPEFLTYFNYEAQQDKSGLPNDRFSAERPEGSISTLTIQRTEQRDSAMYRCASSLALKPLPPGQPVYGYTFGSGTRLTVV.

The V gene is TRBV10-3, the J gene TRBJ2-1, with a possible D match to TRBD1 (8 bases). This CDR3 has 19 amino acids. CDR1 and CDR2 from the germline V gene are ENHRY and SYGVKD. Trimming took off 5 bases at V and 4 bases at J, with 27 bases between the two ends. DNA of the CDR3: TGTGCCATCAGTTGGACAGGGACTTTTTCGGGGGGCTTGTACAATGAGCAGTTCTTC. It specifies CAISWTGTFSGGLYNEQFF.

The chain carries TRBV5-6 and TRBJ2-1; 9 bases map to TRBD2. CDR1 and CDR2 (germline): SGHDT, YYEEEE. This CDR3 is built from 16 residues. V lost 4 bases, J lost 6 bases, and 11 bases stayed unmatched. The CDR3 DNA sequence: TGTGCCAGCAGCCTCTTGGGCGGGGGGGCCGTCAATGAGCAGTTCTTC. Translating gives CASSLLGGGAVNEQFF.

The chain employs TRBV7-6 and TRBJ2-1, with 9 bases matching TRBD2. Germline lookup yields CDR1 SGHVS and CDR2 FNYEAQ. The J segment lost 1 base and the V segment lost 1 base, leaving 2 bases of the junction unmatched. This CDR3 has 16 residues. The CDR3 region has the DNA TGTGCCAGCAGCTTAGTGCTAGCGGGGTCCTACAATGAGCAGTTCTTC. Translated, it gives CASSLVLAGSYNEQFF.